Listed here is a single T cell receptor beta chain. These data come from a study of blood T cells in healthy people across ages. The CDR3 runs to 14 residues. V was shortened by 5 bases and J by 4 bases, with 11 bases between the two germline ends. Germline V gene sequence: CDR1 MNHEY, CDR2 SVGAGI. A second about 7 to 11 cycle PCR used barcoded and J-beta primers. TCRdb used MiXCR to reprocess the 5' RACE reads, holding one entry per CDR3 protein. The sample records about 930,000 distinct CDR3 sequences, about 27% being singletons. The same sample was also used in a study of T cells of mothers and their children.

Sequencing was performed on blood. The chain is built from TRBV6-5 and TRBJ2-2, with TRBD1 as a possible D gene (5 bases). The sequence was obtained from a woman in her thirties or forties in good health. CDR3: CASSPDRTTGELFF. For the CDR3, the DNA is TGTGCCAGCAGTCCAGACAGAACCACCGGGGAGCTGTTTTTT.